This T cell receptor beta chain was identified during a study of cytomegalovirus exposure and HLA in healthy donors. Study context: Early released data had approximately 86 million unique TCRs, all coming from HLA-typed donors.

Germline-derived CDR1 and CDR2 are SGHRS and YFSETQ. The CDR3 has 16 residues. With V trimmed by 0 bases and J by 0 bases, 2 bases remained unmatched. The PCR contained 60 Vbeta and 13 Jbeta primers. Sequencing was performed with immunoSEQ multiplex PCR; in TCRdb, only in-frame clones are kept and a portion is missing. The sample consists of some 200,000 clones, 60% to 80% of them appearing once. For this clone: The antigen is not known.

Broader study findings: The investigators catalogued 164 TCR beta chains as cytomegalovirus-associated. Later analysis identified a missense DCLRE1C variant that was linked to TCR beta V- and J-gene trimming. Previous analysis showed most TCR beta V segments were productive about 87% or about 30% of the time.

Sample: PBMCs. The V and J genes are TRBV5-1 and TRBJ2-1; 8 bases are a match to TRBD2. The sequence was obtained from a female donor in good health and CMV-seronegative. The CDR3 spells CASSLVGTSSYNEQFF. The CDR3 region has the DNA TGCGCCAGCAGCTTGGTTGGGACTAGCTCCTACAATGAGCAGTTCTTC. Variable domain in full (rest from reference TRBV5-1 and TRBJ2-1): KAGVTQTPRYLIKTRGQQVTLSCSPISGHRSVSWYQQTPGQGLQFLFEYFSETQRNKGNFPGRFSGRQFSNSRSEMNVSTLELGDSALYLCASSLVGTSSYNEQFFGPGTRLTVL.